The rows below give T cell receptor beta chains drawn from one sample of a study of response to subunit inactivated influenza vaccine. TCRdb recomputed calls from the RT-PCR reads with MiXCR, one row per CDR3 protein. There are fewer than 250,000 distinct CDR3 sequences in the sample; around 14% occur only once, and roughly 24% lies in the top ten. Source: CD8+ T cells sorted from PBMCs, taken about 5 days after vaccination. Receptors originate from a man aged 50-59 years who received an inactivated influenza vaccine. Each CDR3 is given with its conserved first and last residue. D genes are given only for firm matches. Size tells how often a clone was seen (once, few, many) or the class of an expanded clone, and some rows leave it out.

TGCAGTGCTAGAGATGGAGGACAGTCGAACACCGGGGAGCTGTTTTTT,CSARDGGQSNTGELFF,-,TRBV20-1,TRBJ2-2,-
TGTGCCAGCCGTTTTGGGGAGCCCTACGAGCAGTACTTC,CASRFGEPYEQYF,-,TRBV6-6,TRBJ2-7,-
TGTGCCAGCAGCACCTATAGCAATCAGCCCCAGCATTTT,CASSTYSNQPQHF,few,TRBV6-1,TRBJ1-5,-
TGTGCCAGCAGAAGTACCGGGACAGGCTCCTACGAGCAGTACTTC,CASRSTGTGSYEQYF,-,TRBV25-1,TRBJ2-7,TRBD1
TGTGCCAGCAGTGGAGAGCGGTCCAGATACGAGCAGTACTTC,CASSGERSRYEQYF,few,TRBV2,TRBJ2-7,-
TGTGCCACCGCCGGGGACAGGGGCCCAGATACGCAGTATTTT,CATAGDRGPDTQYF,-,TRBV12-3/TRBV12-4,TRBJ2-3,TRBD1
TGTGCCAGCAGTTTAACCAGGGGGTCAGGGGGAAAGACCCAGTACTTC,CASSLTRGSGGKTQYF,-,TRBV27,TRBJ2-5,TRBD1
TGTGCCAGCAGTTTCGGGTTCTTAGATGAGCAGTTCTTC,CASSFGFLDEQFF,-,TRBV27,TRBJ2-1,-
TGTGCCAGCAGCTTAGGACAGGGGCACTACGAGCAGTACTTC,CASSLGQGHYEQYF,-,TRBV7-9,TRBJ2-7,TRBD1
TGTGCCAGCAGTTTACCCGGGATCTACGAGCAGTACTTC,CASSLPGIYEQYF,-,TRBV6-2/TRBV6-3,TRBJ2-7,-
TGCAGTGCTAGAGATTCGGTCGGGGACTTTAGCACAGATACGCAGTATTTT,CSARDSVGDFSTDTQYF,few,TRBV20-1,TRBJ2-3,-
TGCGCCAGCAGACTGACTAGCGGGGGGGCCAAGAATGAGCAGTTCTTC,CASRLTSGGAKNEQFF,-,TRBV4-3,TRBJ2-1,TRBD2
TGTGCCAGCAGCCGTGCGGGTGGTGGGGCCAACGTCCTGACTTTC,CASSRAGGGANVLTF,-,TRBV12-3/TRBV12-4,TRBJ2-6,-
TGCAGTGCTAGAGACCCAGGCCTTGGAGGGTACTTTCAGTACTTC,CSARDPGLGGYFQYF,few,TRBV20-1,TRBJ2-4,-
TGTGCCAGCAGTGAATTTGGGGTATGGGGAGAGACCCAGTACTTC,CASSEFGVWGETQYF,-,TRBV2,TRBJ2-5,-
TGCGCCAGCAGCCAAGAGTGGAGGGTTGACACTGAAGCTTTCTTT,CASSQEWRVDTEAFF,few,TRBV4-3,TRBJ1-1,-
TGCAGTGCTCCTCCGGGACTAGCGGGCCTCACAGATACGCAGTATTTT,CSAPPGLAGLTDTQYF,-,TRBV20-1,TRBJ2-3,TRBD2
TGTGCCAGCAGCCCCGGGGCAGGTCATCAGCCCCAGCATTTT,CASSPGAGHQPQHF,-,TRBV12-3/TRBV12-4,TRBJ1-5,-
TGTGCCAGCAGTTTTAAGGCGTCTAGCTCTGAGCAGTTCTTC,CASSFKASSSEQFF,many,TRBV12-3/TRBV12-4,TRBJ2-1,-
TGTGCCAGCAGCTTAATAGTGGGGCGTGAAGAGCAGTACTTC,CASSLIVGREEQYF,many,TRBV7-9,TRBJ2-7,-
TGCGCCAGCAGCCGGGCTAGCGGGCGGGATACGCAGTATTTT,CASSRASGRDTQYF,few,TRBV4-1,TRBJ2-3,TRBD2
TGTGCCACCCAAAACTCGGGACAATACCATTTT,CATQNSGQYHF,few,TRBV24-1,TRBJ2-3,-
TGCAGTGCTAGTGCAGGGACGGATGAGCAGTTCTTC,CSASAGTDEQFF,-,TRBV20-1,TRBJ2-1,-
TGTGCCAGTTCGGCCAGCGGGAGCGGGTACTACGAGCAGTACTTC,CASSASGSGYYEQYF,few,TRBV12-3/TRBV12-4,TRBJ2-7,TRBD2
TGTGCCAGCAGTTACATTGGGTTCAAGAACACTGAAGCTTTCTTT,CASSYIGFKNTEAFF,few,TRBV6-5,TRBJ1-1,-
TGTGCCAGCAGTTACGCAGCCTCCTACGAGCAGTACTTC,CASSYAASYEQYF,-,TRBV27,TRBJ2-7,-
TGCAGCGTTGTACAGCCGAACACCGGGGAGCTGTTTTTT,CSVVQPNTGELFF,-,TRBV29-1,TRBJ2-2,-
TGCAGCGTTGAAGATCGCCGGTTGGTGGGAGACGTGGATACGCAGTATTTT,CSVEDRRLVGDVDTQYF,few,TRBV29-1,TRBJ2-3,-
TGCAGCGTTGAAGTCCCACAAGAGACCCAGTACTTC,CSVEVPQETQYF,-,TRBV29-1,TRBJ2-5,-
TGTGCCAGCTGTCCATTTACAAGTTGCAATGAGCAGTTCTTC,CASCPFTSCNEQFF,-,TRBV9,TRBJ2-1,-
TGTGCCAGCAGCCTAGGGAGGAAATACGAGCAGTACTTC,CASSLGRKYEQYF,few,TRBV14,TRBJ2-7,-
TGCGCCAGCAGCCCATTCCCGGACCGAGAAGCTTTCTTT,CASSPFPDREAFF,few,TRBV5-1,TRBJ1-1,-
TGTGCCAGCACCCCGGGAGGCGACACCGGGGAGCTGTTTTTT,CASTPGGDTGELFF,few,TRBV12-3/TRBV12-4,TRBJ2-2,TRBD2
TGCAGCGTACCTACTCTAGTGAAGTACAATGAGCAGTTCTTC,CSVPTLVKYNEQFF,-,TRBV29-1,TRBJ2-1,-
TGTGCCAGCAGCCCGACAGGGGGAGAGCATGGCTACACCTTC,CASSPTGGEHGYTF,-,TRBV7-9,TRBJ1-2,TRBD1
TGTGCCAGCAGCCCCACGACAGGGCTTCAAGAGACCCAGTACTTC,CASSPTTGLQETQYF,few,TRBV12-3/TRBV12-4,TRBJ2-5,TRBD1